This T cell receptor (beta chain) is from a study of T cells in Graves' hyperthyroidism and ophthalmopathy. Overall study results and limits: Most thyroid clonotypes with frequency above 0.001 were detected in blood. The model made its ophthalmopathy prediction, and onset followed a median approximately six months later.

The TCR beta CDR3 regions underwent amplification using RNA transcripts as the source. First-round RT-PCR targeting the TCR CDR3 was performed with the HTBI primer set. TCRdb ran MiXCR on the multiplex PCR reads and lists one entry per CDR3 protein. This sample carries approximately 400,000 distinct CDR3 sequences, 11% to 15% of them seen once, and the ten largest clones take around 27%. This CDR3 is 15 amino acids long. Trimming took 3 bases from V and 8 from J; bases not matched to a gene: 11. Germline V gene data show CDR1 as GTSNPN and CDR2 as SVGIG (reference sequence). Concerning this clonotype itself: What it recognizes is unknown.

The cohort's ophthalmopathy patients, a group with duration under 3 months, had a Clinical Activity Score of at least 3 and a NOSPECS grade of at least 4. The sample comprised blood. V and J are TRBV30 and TRBJ2-4, with 9 bases fitting TRBD2. The receptor was isolated from a man aged 45-60 years with Graves' ophthalmopathy. The CDR3 DNA reads as TGTGCCTGGAGGAGCAGAGCGGGAGGATTGCACATTCAGTACTTC. Translated: CAWRSRAGGLHIQYF.